Following are 25 T cell receptor beta chains from one sample sequenced in a study of CD8 T cells in ankylosing spondylitis. Each CDR3 protein gets one entry after TCRdb re-called the 5' RACE reads with MiXCR. In the table there are 150,000 to 200,000 distinct CDR3 sequences, about 18% of which are singletons. The sample taken for sequencing was blood, either unsorted or a sorted T cell fraction (not recorded which). These receptors were taken from a male donor with ankylosing spondylitis or in good health (not recorded which).

This clonotype has ten or more counts. The chain carries TRBV7-6 and TRBJ1-1, with no clear D. Per germline, CDR1 SGHVS and CDR2 FNYEAQ. The CDR3 has 13 residues. The V gene lost 4 bases and the J gene lost 5 bases, with 11 bases spanning the gap. The CDR3 sequence is CASSSTAGTEAFF. CDR3 coding DNA: TGTGCCAGCAGCTCTACCGCGGGTACTGAAGCTTTCTTT.

This clonotype was counted at least ten times. The CDR3 nucleotides read TGTGCCAGCAGGACAGAGCAAGAGACCCAGTACTTC. Its translation is CASRTEQETQYF. The chain links TRBV2 to TRBJ2-5; D is perhaps TRBD1 (5 bases). CDR1 and CDR2 (germline): SNHLY, FYNNEI. The CDR3 is 12 amino acids. The germline V and J ends were trimmed by 6 bases and 2 bases, with 7 bases remaining between them.

In the case of this clonotype: This may be a read error: a much more frequent sequence differs by one nucleotide. The J gene is TRBJ2-7, the V gene TRBV24-1, with D perhaps being TRBD1 or TRBD2 (5 bases each). The V gene's germline CDR1 is KGHDR and CDR2 SFDVKD. The CDR3 is 14 residues long. The CDR3 nucleotides are TGTGTCACCAGTTCGGGGACGCACTCCTACGAGCAGTACTTC. Translation gives CVTSSGTHSYEQYF.

This clonotype came up a few times. V gene TRBV6-1 combines with J gene TRBJ1-1, with a weak D call TRBD1 (6 bases). V shed 8 bases and J shed 0 bases, with 16 bases lying between them. Germline V gene lookup returns CDR1 MNHNS and CDR2 SASEGT. This CDR3 has 15 residues. The CDR3 sequence: CASSPQGSVNTEAFF. Written as DNA, the CDR3 is TGTGCCAGCTCCCCACAGGGTTCGGTGAACACTGAAGCTTTCTTT.

This chain joins TRBV19 and TRBJ1-5; the D is unclear. Trimming stripped 5 bases from V and 9 bases from J, with 14 bases between. The CDR3 length is 13 residues. Germline CDR1 LNHDA, CDR2 SQIVND (reference sequence). The CDR3 nucleotides are TGTGCCAGTAGTTCAAGCTCGCCTACGCCCCAGCATTTT. Protein: CASSSSSPTPQHF.

This clonotype appeared many times. This rearrangement joins TRBV28 to TRBJ2-2; D not resolved. Germline V gene lookup returns CDR1 MDHEN and CDR2 SYDVKM. The CDR3 sequence is 15 residues long. Trimming took off 3 bases at V and 0 bases at J, with 8 bases between the two ends. The CDR3, as DNA: TGTGCCAGCAGTTTTTCGGGTTCGAACACCGGGGAGCTGTTTTTT. This encodes CASSFSGSNTGELFF.

Notes on this clonotype: The junction and the germline gene differ at one end; a read error may be behind it. This sequence joins TRBV28 and TRBJ1-2; D is possibly TRBD1 (6 bases). Per the germline V gene, CDR1 is MDHEN and CDR2 is SYDVKM. CDR3 size: 12 residues. CDR3 in DNA: TGTGTCAGCAGTTCTGGGACATACGGCTACACCTTC. This gives the protein CVSSSGTYGYTF.

This clonotype has only a few counts. J is TRBJ2-1 and V is TRBV7-9; the match to TRBD2 covers 7 bases. The CDR3 totals 15 residues. Per germline, CDR1 SEHNR and CDR2 FQNEAQ (reference sequence). V dropped 0 bases and J dropped 6; count of bases not matched to a gene: 5. The CDR3 DNA reads TGTGCCAGCAGCTTAGCCGGGGGGAGGGGCAATGAGCAGTTCTTC. Translated, it gives CASSLAGGRGNEQFF.

This clonotype was seen many times. The chain links TRBV20-1 to TRBJ1-4; TRBD1 might be the D (5 bases). Trimming shortened V by 4 bases and J by 11 bases, and 20 bases separated the two germline ends. CDR1 and CDR2 (germline): DFQATT, SNEGSKA (reference sequence). The CDR3 covers 14 residues. This chain's CDR3 is CSAIPLGTDLKLFF. Here the CDR3 DNA reads TGCAGTGCTATCCCACTGGGGACCGACCTTAAACTGTTTTTT.

The chain joins TRBV6-5 to TRBJ2-3; TRBD2 aligns across 12 bases. This CDR3 has 16 residues. The junction had 10 bases not matched to a gene; V was cut back by 7 bases and J by 5 bases. Germline CDR1 reads MNHEY; CDR2 reads SVGAGI. CDR3 in amino acids: CASTSRLAGDRDTQYF. The DNA for the CDR3 is TGTGCCAGCACCTCTCGACTAGCGGGAGATCGAGATACGCAGTATTTT.

V and J are TRBV5-1 and TRBJ2-2; no firm D call. Trimming left V 1 base short and J 6 bases short, with 4 bases between. CDR1 SGHRS and CDR2 YFSETQ come from the germline V gene. The CDR3 spans 12 residues. This chain's CDR3 is CASSLPSGELFF. The CDR3 region has the DNA TGCGCCAGCAGCTTGCCGTCCGGGGAGCTGTTTTTT. The entire variable domain, with the rest obtained from reference TRBV5-1 and TRBJ2-2, is as follows: KAGVTQTPRYLIKTRGQQVTLSCSPISGHRSVSWYQQTPGQGLQFLFEYFSETQRNKGNFPGRFSGRQFSNSRSEMNVSTLELGDSALYLCASSLPSGELFFGEGSRLTVL.

The genes are TRBV9 and TRBJ2-3; 8 bases match TRBD2. The trim removed 4 bases at V and 3 bases at J, leaving 4 bases unmatched. Per the germline V gene, CDR1 is SGDLS and CDR2 is YYNGEE. The CDR3 is made up of 14 amino acids. CDR3: CASSPRLATDTQYF. The CDR3, as DNA: TGTGCCAGCAGCCCTCGACTAGCGACAGATACGCAGTATTTT.

The genes are TRBV3-1 and TRBJ2-2; D might be TRBD1 (5 bases). Deletions cut 1 base from V and 7 bases from J, with 13 bases between. CDR1 and CDR2 (germline): LGHDT, YNNKEL (reference sequence). The CDR3 runs to 15 residues. The CDR3 region has the DNA TGTGCCAGCAGCCAAGGGACCACAAGGGGCGGGGAGCTGTTTTTT. Its translation is CASSQGTTRGGELFF.

Ten or more counts support this clonotype. The rearrangement uses TRBV18 and TRBJ2-2, with 7 positions matching TRBD1. V trimming: 1 base; J trimming: 5 bases; junction bases outside the gene matches: 4. CDR3 size: 15 residues. Germline lookup yields CDR1 KGHSH and CDR2 LQKENI. Here the CDR3 reads CASSPRTGGTGELFF. The CDR3, as DNA: TGTGCCAGCTCACCACGGACAGGAGGAACCGGGGAGCTGTTTTTT.

This clonotype was counted many times. This chain joins TRBV12-3 or TRBV12-4 and TRBJ2-3; 7 bases line up with TRBD2. CDR3 length equals 15 residues. V trimming: 7 bases; J trimming: 9 bases; junction bases outside the gene matches: 16. CDR3 sequence reads: CASTLALSRGETQYF. The CDR3 DNA is TGTGCCAGCACCTTAGCCCTCTCCCGGGGGGAAACGCAGTATTTT.

This clonotype was counted ten times or more. V is TRBV20-1 and J is TRBJ1-2; the match to TRBD1 covers 7 bases. The V gene's germline CDR1 is DFQATT and CDR2 SNEGSKA (reference sequence). The CDR3 consists of 14 residues. V was clipped by 2 bases and J by 5 bases; unmatched bases: 8. The CDR3 loop is CSARSQGGTYGYTF. DNA of the CDR3: TGCAGTGCTAGATCCCAGGGGGGGACGTATGGCTACACCTTC.

In its sample, this clonotype was seen many times. This rearrangement joins TRBV4-2 to TRBJ2-2; D uncertain. This CDR3 has 12 residues. Germline V CDR1 and CDR2: LGHNA, YNFKEQ. Trimming took off 3 bases at V and 8 bases at J, with 7 bases between the two ends. As DNA, the CDR3 is TGTGCCAGCAGCCAGGATTTGGGGGAGCTGTTTTTT. Translated: CASSQDLGELFF.

V and J are TRBV20-1 and TRBJ2-2; D possibly corresponds to TRBD1 (5 bases). Germline V gene data show CDR1 as DFQATT and CDR2 as SNEGSKA (reference sequence). Deletions cut 7 bases from V and 1 base from J, with 16 bases between. This CDR3 contains 15 residues. CDR3 amino acids: CSGRDQGKNTGELFF. CDR3 DNA sequence: TGCAGTGGCAGAGATCAGGGAAAGAACACCGGGGAGCTGTTTTTT.

The chain carries TRBV25-1 and TRBJ1-5; D may be TRBD1 (6 bases). The germline CDR1 and CDR2 sequences are MGHDK and SYGVNS. The CDR3 loop spans 14 amino acids. Between the trimmed V and J ends, which lost 6 bases and 5 bases, there was a span of 14 bases. DNA of the CDR3: TGTGCCAGCAGGGGCCAGGGGTTGGATCAGCCCCAGCATTTT. This translates into CASRGQGLDQPQHF.

The sample holds a few counts of this clonotype. The rearrangement links TRBV7-9 to TRBJ2-1; weak D call: TRBD1 (5 bases). The CDR3 is 17 residues long. Germline lookup yields CDR1 SEHNR and CDR2 FQNEAQ (reference sequence). The V end was cut by 6 bases, the J end by 2 bases, with 20 bases between. This CDR3 is CASSTNKVTETYNEQFF. DNA of the CDR3: TGTGCCAGCAGTACTAATAAGGTGACAGAAACCTACAATGAGCAGTTCTTC.

In this sample, this clonotype turned up a few times. This chain joins TRBV28 and TRBJ2-7, with D maybe TRBD2 (6 bases). Germline V gives CDR1 MDHEN, CDR2 SYDVKM. Trimming removed 3 bases from V and 1 base from J, with 13 bases in between. The CDR3 spans 15 residues. This chain's CDR3 is CASSFMAGSSYEQYF. Here the CDR3 DNA reads TGTGCCAGCAGTTTTATGGCCGGGAGTTCCTACGAGCAGTACTTC.

This clonotype was counted at least ten times. The chain has TRBV12-3 or TRBV12-4 and TRBJ1-3; D perhaps matches TRBD1 (5 bases). The CDR3 is 15 amino acids. With 6 bases removed from V and 4 bases from J, the gap between germline ends came to 16 bases. The CDR3 reads CASRGLGGWGNTIYF. The CDR3 DNA reads as TGTGCCAGCAGGGGCCTCGGGGGATGGGGAAACACCATATATTTT.

The table lists this clonotype with many counts. The gene calls are TRBV6-5 and TRBJ1-1; tentatively, D is TRBD1 (5 bases). V lost 6 bases and J lost 4, with 9 bases in between. This CDR3 spans 12 amino acids. CDR1 is MNHEY and CDR2 is SVGAGI in the germline V gene. The CDR3 spells CASRTGGTEAFF. CDR3 DNA: TGTGCCAGCAGGACCGGGGGCACTGAAGCTTTCTTT.

This clonotype was recorded a few times. The rearrangement uses TRBV7-3 and TRBJ2-2; D uncertain. V was pared by 0 bases and J by 6 bases, with 5 bases between. This CDR3 spans 13 amino acids. In germline, CDR1 is SGHTA, CDR2 FQGTGA. Here the CDR3 reads CASSLTGPGELFF. CDR3 nucleotide sequence: TGTGCCAGCAGCTTAACAGGGCCCGGGGAGCTGTTTTTT.

The sample holds a few counts of this clonotype. CDR3 sequence: CASSLQREARDTQYF. In DNA, the CDR3 is TGTGCCAGCAGCTTGCAGCGGGAGGCCCGGGATACGCAGTATTTT. V gene TRBV5-4 combines with J gene TRBJ2-3; TRBD2 agrees at 9 bases. Per germline, CDR1 SGHNT and CDR2 YYREEE (reference sequence). CDR3 length: 15 amino acids. V trimming: 1 base; J trimming: 6 bases; junction bases outside the gene matches: 6. Full variable domain (remainder filled in from reference TRBV5-4 and TRBJ2-3): ETGVTQSPTHLIKTRGQQVTLRCSSQSGHNTVSWYQQALGQGPQFIFQYYREEENGRGNFPPRFSGLQFPNYSSELNVNALELDDSALYLCASSLQREARDTQYFGPGTRLTVL.